The next 21 T cell receptor beta chains were all read from a single sample in a study of spatial heterogeneity in lung cancer. TCRdb re-derived calls from the 5' RACE reads in MiXCR, one entry per CDR3 protein. Among 80,000 to 95,000 distinct CDR3 sequences listed, roughly 9.5% were seen once. Time point: sample taken at primary tumor resection. Without sorting, whole RNA was sequenced from tumor, nontumor lung or frozen PBMC. The material was PBMCs, obtained at surgery. The receptor source for this set is a male donor with early-stage non-small cell lung cancer.

This rearrangement joins TRBV7-9 to TRBJ2-7; TRBD1 matches at 9 bases. The CDR3 is 14 amino acids. The V and J ends lost 4 bases and 2 bases, in that order; junction bases with no gene match: 3. Per germline, CDR1 SEHNR and CDR2 FQNEAQ (reference sequence). The CDR3 protein is CASSWDRETYEQYF. DNA for the CDR3: TGTGCCAGCAGCTGGGACAGGGAAACCTACGAGCAGTACTTC.

This clonotype was counted between two and nine times. The chain joins TRBV28 to TRBJ1-1; D is uncertain. With 4 bases removed from V and 3 bases from J, the gap between germline ends came to 0 bases. The CDR3 is 10 residues long. CDR1 and CDR2 from the germline V gene are MDHEN and SYDVKM. CDR3 protein: CASSYTEAFF. The DNA of the CDR3 is TGTGCCAGCAGTTACACTGAAGCTTTCTTT.

The chain links TRBV6-2 or TRBV6-3 to TRBJ1-5; D not resolved. This CDR3 has 12 amino acids. Trimming left V 3 bases short and J 2 bases short, with 2 bases between. In germline, CDR1 is MNHEY, CDR2 SVGEGT. DNA for the CDR3: TGTGCCAGCAGTTATCGCAATCAGCCCCAGCATTTT. It specifies CASSYRNQPQHF.

In this sample, this clonotype turned up a few times. CDR3 in DNA: TGTGCCAGCAGTCCAGGACTAGCGGGAGGGAAAGATACGCAGTATTTT. This codes for CASSPGLAGGKDTQYF. The J gene is TRBJ2-3, the V gene TRBV27; 15 positions match TRBD2. The CDR3 length is 16 residues. V shed 5 bases and J 5 bases; nucleotides not matched to a gene: 5. Looked up from germline, CDR1 is MNHEY and CDR2 is SMNVEV (reference sequence).

This clonotype has a count of ten or more. V usage is TRBV3-1 and J usage is TRBJ1-1; D uncertain. V was shortened by 4 bases and J by 4 bases, with 10 bases between the two germline ends. This CDR3 region has 13 residues. Germline V gives CDR1 LGHDT, CDR2 YNNKEL (reference sequence). The CDR3 is CASSRVWSTEAFF. The CDR3 DNA sequence: TGTGCCAGCAGCCGAGTCTGGAGCACTGAAGCTTTCTTT.

This clonotype has just a few counts. This chain uses TRBV29-1 with TRBJ1-3; 7 bases match TRBD1. Germline V CDR1 and CDR2: SQVTM, ANQGSEA. V shed 7 bases, J shed 2 bases, and the junction held 8 bases outside the gene matches. CDR3 size: 14 residues. The CDR3 DNA follows: TGCAGCGCAGATACAGGGGACGCTGGAAACACCATATATTTT. It translates to CSADTGDAGNTIYF.

This clonotype was detected ten times or more. The V and J genes are TRBV25-1 and TRBJ1-1, with D tentatively TRBD1 (5 bases). V lost 5 bases to trimming and J lost 0 bases, with 10 bases between them. Germline V lookup: CDR1 MGHDK, CDR2 SYGVNS. The CDR3 is made up of 14 amino acids. The CDR3 region is CASSQGLLNTEAFF. The CDR3 DNA reads as TGTGCCAGCAGTCAGGGTCTGTTGAACACTGAAGCTTTCTTT.

The J gene is TRBJ2-7, the V gene TRBV6-2 or TRBV6-3; the D is unclear. Germline V CDR1 and CDR2: MNHEY, SVGEGT. The germline V and J ends were trimmed by 7 bases and 6 bases, with 19 bases remaining between them. This CDR3 is built from 14 residues. Written as DNA, the CDR3 is TGTGCCAGCAACCCCTCTGGGGTACGAGGCGAGCAGTACTTC. It is translated as CASNPSGVRGEQYF.

This clonotype has a handful of counts. The CDR3 here is CASAGANQETQYF. In nucleotides, the CDR3 is TGTGCCAGCGCGGGAGCGAACCAAGAGACCCAGTACTTC. This sequence joins TRBV21-1 and TRBJ2-5; whether TRBD2, the table's D call, matches the DNA was not checked. TRBV21-1 is a pseudogene. The CDR3 has 13 residues.

This clonotype was picked up many times. The chain joins TRBV12-3 or TRBV12-4 to TRBJ2-3; 7 nucleotides align to TRBD1. This CDR3 contains 15 residues. With V trimmed by 3 bases and J by 2 bases, 5 bases remained unmatched. CDR3 protein: CASSFRQGNTDTQYF. The CDR3 DNA reads as TGTGCCAGCAGTTTCCGACAGGGCAACACAGATACGCAGTATTTT.

J is TRBJ2-5 and V is TRBV28; tentative D call: TRBD2 (5 bases). V was trimmed by 3 bases and J by 9 bases, leaving 11 bases between them. CDR1 MDHEN and CDR2 SYDVKM come from the germline V gene. The CDR3 consists of 12 residues. The DNA for the CDR3 is TGTGCCAGCAGTTTGCTTGCCGGGGCCCAGTACTTC. It translates to CASSLLAGAQYF.

This sequence joins TRBV2 and TRBJ2-1; no definite D call. Per germline, CDR1 SNHLY and CDR2 FYNNEI. CDR3 length: 10 amino acids. V lost 7 bases, J lost 7 bases, and 5 bases lay in between. The CDR3 region has the DNA TGTGCCAGCACCGGAAATGAGCAGTTCTTC. Protein product: CASTGNEQFF. The whole variable domain, filled in from reference TRBV2 and TRBJ2-1, reads EPEVTQTPSHQVTQMGQEVILRCVPISNHLYFYWYRQILGQKVEFLVSFYNNEISEKSEIFDDQFSVERPDGSNFTLKIRSTKLEDSAMYFCASTGNEQFFGPGTRLTVL.

The rearrangement uses TRBV6-2 or TRBV6-3 and TRBJ2-3, with unresolved D. The ends were cut back, 2 bases at V and 0 bases at J, with 12 bases in the middle. The CDR3 covers 16 residues. Germline V gene data show CDR1 as MNHEY and CDR2 as SVGEGT. Here the CDR3 reads CASSYRLASSTDTQYF. The CDR3, as DNA: TGTGCCAGCAGTTACCGACTGGCCTCTAGCACAGATACGCAGTATTTT.

The V call is TRBV9, the J call TRBJ2-2; D ambiguous. CDR1 is SGDLS, CDR2 YYNGEE, per germline. This CDR3 is 13 amino acids long. V gave up 0 bases and J gave up 12 bases, with 12 bases separating them. The CDR3 sequence is CASSVAAAGKLFF. CDR3 sequence (DNA): TGTGCCAGCAGCGTAGCCGCGGCTGGGAAGCTGTTTTTT.

This clonotype was picked up a small number of times. The rearrangement joins TRBV5-1 to TRBJ2-1; 11 bases agree with TRBD1. With 3 bases clipped from V and 1 base from J, the junction kept 3 bases outside the gene matches. From germline, CDR1 is SGHRS and CDR2 YFSETQ. CDR3 length equals 16 residues. The CDR3 region is CASSSGQGASYNEQFF. CDR3 nucleotide sequence: TGCGCCAGCAGCTCCGGACAGGGGGCATCCTACAATGAGCAGTTCTTC.

This chain joins TRBV11-2 and TRBJ2-7, with D perhaps matching TRBD1 or TRBD2 (5 bases each). The V end was cut by 3 bases, the J end by 7 bases, with 13 bases between. CDR3 length: 13 amino acids. Per the germline V gene, CDR1 is SGHAT and CDR2 is FQNNGV. The CDR3 loop reads CASSFGGKGEQYF. The CDR3 DNA follows: TGTGCCAGCAGCTTTGGGGGTAAGGGGGAGCAGTACTTC.

This clonotype showed up just a few times. The CDR3 DNA reads TGCAGTGCTAGAGGAGGAAGCGGGGTCACAGATACGCAGTATTTT. Translated: CSARGGSGVTDTQYF. The chain carries TRBV20-1 and TRBJ2-3; 7 bases align to TRBD2. The CDR3 has 15 residues. Unmatched junction bases numbered 6, after V lost 1 base and J lost 2 bases. Germline V gene lookup returns CDR1 DFQATT and CDR2 SNEGSKA (reference sequence).

This clonotype was recorded at least ten times. The rearrangement joins TRBV5-1 to TRBJ2-5; 7 positions match TRBD2. The CDR3 length is 16 residues. The trim removed 1 base at V and 7 bases at J, leaving 13 bases unmatched. Germline lookup yields CDR1 SGHRS and CDR2 YFSETQ. In nucleotides, the CDR3 is TGCGCCAGCAGCTTGAGCAACGTTGCGGGAGAGGGGACCCAGTACTTC. Amino acids: CASSLSNVAGEGTQYF. The entire variable domain, with the rest obtained from reference TRBV5-1 and TRBJ2-5, is as follows: KAGVTQTPRYLIKTRGQQVTLSCSPISGHRSVSWYQQTPGQGLQFLFEYFSETQRNKGNFPGRFSGRQFSNSRSEMNVSTLELGDSALYLCASSLSNVAGEGTQYFGPGTRLLVL.

This clonotype was detected only a few times. The chain uses TRBV7-9 and TRBJ1-2; 10 bases align to TRBD1. The CDR3 is 16 residues long. V lost 5 bases and J lost 8; bases outside the gene matches: 14. Germline V gives CDR1 SEHNR, CDR2 FQNEAQ (reference sequence). The CDR3 spells CASSPRTGGDRGGYTF. CDR3 DNA sequence: TGTGCCAGCAGCCCAAGGACAGGGGGAGATCGAGGAGGCTACACCTTC.

This clonotype showed up just a few times. The genes are TRBV2 and TRBJ2-5, with 11 bases identical to TRBD2. CDR3 length equals 14 residues. Per the germline V gene, CDR1 is SNHLY and CDR2 is FYNNEI. The V gene end was trimmed by 7 bases and the J gene end by 3 bases; junction bases not matched to a gene: 4. The CDR3 coding sequence is TGTGCCAGCATTCTAGCGGGGGGTAAAGAGACCCAGTACTTC. It codes for CASILAGGKETQYF.

The J gene is TRBJ2-3, the V gene TRBV5-4; no clear D gene. The CDR3 runs 13 residues. Trimming took 2 bases from V and 2 from J, leaving 6 bases between them. CDR1 is SGHNT and CDR2 is YYREEE in the germline V gene (reference sequence). CDR3 nucleotides: TGTGCCAGCAGCTTCCGTACCACAGATACGCAGTATTTT. Translation gives CASSFRTTDTQYF.